The T cell receptor beta chain described here comes from a study of blood T cells in healthy people across ages. A sample-barcoded 5' primer and a J-beta primer mix were used in a second PCR of about 6 to 11 cycles. TCRdb fed the 5' RACE reads into MiXCR, producing one record per CDR3 protein. The data hold some 940,000 distinct CDR3 sequences, with about 27% observed a single time. The V gene lost 2 bases and the J gene lost 0 bases, with 7 bases spanning the gap. Germline lookup yields CDR1 DFQATT and CDR2 SNEGSKA (reference sequence). The CDR3 covers 13 residues. The same data also went into a second study, on T cells of mothers and their children.

The rearrangement joins TRBV20-1 to TRBJ1-1; D unclear. The receptor was isolated from a woman in her 40s in good health. What was sequenced was blood. DNA for the CDR3: TGCAGTGCTAGATCAATTATGAACACTGAAGCTTTCTTT. Translation: CSARSIMNTEAFF.